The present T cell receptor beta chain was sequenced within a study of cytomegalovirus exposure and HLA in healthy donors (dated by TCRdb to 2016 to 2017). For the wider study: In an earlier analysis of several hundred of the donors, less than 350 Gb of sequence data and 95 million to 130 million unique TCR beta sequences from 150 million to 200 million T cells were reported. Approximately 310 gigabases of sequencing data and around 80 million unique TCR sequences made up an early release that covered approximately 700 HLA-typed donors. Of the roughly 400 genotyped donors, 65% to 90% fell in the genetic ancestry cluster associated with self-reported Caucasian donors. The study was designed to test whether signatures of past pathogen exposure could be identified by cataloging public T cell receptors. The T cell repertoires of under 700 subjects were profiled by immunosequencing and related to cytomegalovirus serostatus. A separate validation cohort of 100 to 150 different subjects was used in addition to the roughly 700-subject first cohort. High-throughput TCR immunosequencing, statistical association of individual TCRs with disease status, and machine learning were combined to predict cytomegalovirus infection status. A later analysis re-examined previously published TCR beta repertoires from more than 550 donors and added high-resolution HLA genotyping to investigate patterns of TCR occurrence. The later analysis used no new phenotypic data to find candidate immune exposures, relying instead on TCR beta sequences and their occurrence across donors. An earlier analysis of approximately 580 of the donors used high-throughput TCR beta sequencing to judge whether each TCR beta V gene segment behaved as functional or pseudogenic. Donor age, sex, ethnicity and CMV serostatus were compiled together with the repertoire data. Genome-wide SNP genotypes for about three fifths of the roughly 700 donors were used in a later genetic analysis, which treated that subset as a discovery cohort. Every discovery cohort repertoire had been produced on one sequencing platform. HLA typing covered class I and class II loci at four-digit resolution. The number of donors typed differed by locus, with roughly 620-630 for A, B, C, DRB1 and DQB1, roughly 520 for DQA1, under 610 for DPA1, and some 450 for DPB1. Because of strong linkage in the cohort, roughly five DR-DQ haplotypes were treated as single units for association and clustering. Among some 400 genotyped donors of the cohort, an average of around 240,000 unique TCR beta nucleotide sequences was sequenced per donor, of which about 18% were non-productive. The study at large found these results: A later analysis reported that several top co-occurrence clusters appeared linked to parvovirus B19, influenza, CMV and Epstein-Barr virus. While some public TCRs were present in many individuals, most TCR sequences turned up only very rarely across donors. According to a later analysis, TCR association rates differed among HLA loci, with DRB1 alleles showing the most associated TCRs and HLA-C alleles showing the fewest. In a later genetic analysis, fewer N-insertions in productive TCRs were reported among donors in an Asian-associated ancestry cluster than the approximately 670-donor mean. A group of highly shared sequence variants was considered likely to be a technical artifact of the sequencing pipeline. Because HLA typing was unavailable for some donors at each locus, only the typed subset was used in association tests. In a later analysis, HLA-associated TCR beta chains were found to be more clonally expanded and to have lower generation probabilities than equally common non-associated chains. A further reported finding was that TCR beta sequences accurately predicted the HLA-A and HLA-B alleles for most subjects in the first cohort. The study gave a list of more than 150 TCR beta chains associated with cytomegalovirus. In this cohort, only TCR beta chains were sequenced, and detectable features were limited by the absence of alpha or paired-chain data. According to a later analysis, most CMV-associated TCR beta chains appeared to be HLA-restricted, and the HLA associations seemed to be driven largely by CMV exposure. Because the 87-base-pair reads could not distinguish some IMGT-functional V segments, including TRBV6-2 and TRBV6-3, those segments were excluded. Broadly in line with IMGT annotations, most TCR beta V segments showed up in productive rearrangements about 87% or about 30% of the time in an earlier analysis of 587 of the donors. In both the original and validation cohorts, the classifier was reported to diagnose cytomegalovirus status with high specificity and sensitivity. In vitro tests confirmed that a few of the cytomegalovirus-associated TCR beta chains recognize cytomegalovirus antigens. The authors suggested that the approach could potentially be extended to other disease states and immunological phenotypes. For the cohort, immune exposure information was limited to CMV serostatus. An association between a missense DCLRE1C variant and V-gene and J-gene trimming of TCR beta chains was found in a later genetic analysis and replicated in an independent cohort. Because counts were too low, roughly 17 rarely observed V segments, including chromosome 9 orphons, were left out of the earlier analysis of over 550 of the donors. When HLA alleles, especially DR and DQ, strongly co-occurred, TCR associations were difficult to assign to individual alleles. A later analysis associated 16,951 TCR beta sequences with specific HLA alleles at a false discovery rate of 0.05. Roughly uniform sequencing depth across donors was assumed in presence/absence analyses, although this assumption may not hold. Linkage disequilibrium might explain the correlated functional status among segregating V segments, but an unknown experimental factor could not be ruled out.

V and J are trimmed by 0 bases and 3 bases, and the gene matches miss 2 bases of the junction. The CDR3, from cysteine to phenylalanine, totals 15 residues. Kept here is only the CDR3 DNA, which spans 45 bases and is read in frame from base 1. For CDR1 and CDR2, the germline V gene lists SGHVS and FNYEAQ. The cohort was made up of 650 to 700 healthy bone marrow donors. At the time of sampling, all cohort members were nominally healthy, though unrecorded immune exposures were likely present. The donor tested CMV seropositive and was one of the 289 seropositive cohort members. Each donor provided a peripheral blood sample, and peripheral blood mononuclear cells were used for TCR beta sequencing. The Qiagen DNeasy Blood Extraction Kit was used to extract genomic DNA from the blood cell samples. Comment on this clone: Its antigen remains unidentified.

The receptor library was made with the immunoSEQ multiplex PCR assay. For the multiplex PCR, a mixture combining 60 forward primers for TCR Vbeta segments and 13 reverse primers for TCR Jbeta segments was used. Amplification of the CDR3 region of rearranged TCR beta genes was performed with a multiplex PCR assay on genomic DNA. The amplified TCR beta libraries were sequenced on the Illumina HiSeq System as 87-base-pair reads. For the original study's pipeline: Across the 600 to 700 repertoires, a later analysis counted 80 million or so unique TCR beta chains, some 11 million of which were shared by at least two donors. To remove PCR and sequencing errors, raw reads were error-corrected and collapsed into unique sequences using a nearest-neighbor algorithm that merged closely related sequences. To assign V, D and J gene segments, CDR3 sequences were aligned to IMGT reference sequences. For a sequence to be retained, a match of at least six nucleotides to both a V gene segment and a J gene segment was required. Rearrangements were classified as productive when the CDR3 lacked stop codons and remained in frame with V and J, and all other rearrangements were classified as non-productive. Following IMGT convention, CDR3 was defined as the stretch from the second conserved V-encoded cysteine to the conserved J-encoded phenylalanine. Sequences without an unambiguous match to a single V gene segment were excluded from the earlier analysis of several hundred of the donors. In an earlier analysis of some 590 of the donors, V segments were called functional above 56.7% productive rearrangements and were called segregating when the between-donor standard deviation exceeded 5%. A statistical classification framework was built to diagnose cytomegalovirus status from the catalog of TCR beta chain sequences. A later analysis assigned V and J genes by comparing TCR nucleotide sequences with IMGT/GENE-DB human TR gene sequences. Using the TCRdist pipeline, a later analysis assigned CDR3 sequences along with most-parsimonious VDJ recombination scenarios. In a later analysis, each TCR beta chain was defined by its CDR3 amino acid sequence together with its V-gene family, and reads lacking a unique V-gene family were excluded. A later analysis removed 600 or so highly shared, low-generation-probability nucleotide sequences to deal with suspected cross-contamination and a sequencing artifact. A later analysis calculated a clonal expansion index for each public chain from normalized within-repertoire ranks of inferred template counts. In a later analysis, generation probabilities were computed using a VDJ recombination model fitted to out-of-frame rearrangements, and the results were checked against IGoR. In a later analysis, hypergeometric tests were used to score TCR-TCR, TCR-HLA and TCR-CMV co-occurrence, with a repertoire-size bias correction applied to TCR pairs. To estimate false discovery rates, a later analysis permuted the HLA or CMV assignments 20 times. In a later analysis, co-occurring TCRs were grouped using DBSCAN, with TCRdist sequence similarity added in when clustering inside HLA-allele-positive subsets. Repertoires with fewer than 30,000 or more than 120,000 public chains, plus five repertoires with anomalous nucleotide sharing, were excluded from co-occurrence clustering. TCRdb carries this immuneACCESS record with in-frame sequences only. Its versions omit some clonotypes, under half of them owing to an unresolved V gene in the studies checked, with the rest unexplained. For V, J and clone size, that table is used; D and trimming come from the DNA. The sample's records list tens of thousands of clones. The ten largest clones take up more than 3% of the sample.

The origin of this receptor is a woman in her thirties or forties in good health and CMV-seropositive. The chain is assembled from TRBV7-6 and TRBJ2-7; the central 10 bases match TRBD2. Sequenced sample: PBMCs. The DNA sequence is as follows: TGTGCCAGCAGCTTAGCAAGCGGGAGGGGCTACGAGCAGTACTTC. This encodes CASSLASGRGYEQYF.